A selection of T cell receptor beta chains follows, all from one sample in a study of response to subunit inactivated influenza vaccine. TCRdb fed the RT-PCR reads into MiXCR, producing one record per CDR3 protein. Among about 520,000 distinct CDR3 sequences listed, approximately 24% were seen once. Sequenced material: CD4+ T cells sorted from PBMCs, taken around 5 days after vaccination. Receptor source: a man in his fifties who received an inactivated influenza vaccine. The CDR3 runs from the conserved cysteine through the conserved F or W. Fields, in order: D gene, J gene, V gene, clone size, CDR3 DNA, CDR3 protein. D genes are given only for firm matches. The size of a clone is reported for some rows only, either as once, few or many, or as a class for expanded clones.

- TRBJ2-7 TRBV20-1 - TGCAGTGCTAGTCATTATCTTAACGAGCAGTACTTC CSASHYLNEQYF
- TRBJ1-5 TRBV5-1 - TGCGCCAGCAGCTTGGACCCTGGGGGCAATCAGCCCCAGCATTTT CASSLDPGGNQPQHF
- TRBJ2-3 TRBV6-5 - TGTGCCAGCAGTTACGACCCGGGACTCAAAACAGATACGCAGTATTTT CASSYDPGLKTDTQYF
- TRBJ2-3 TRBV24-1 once TGTGCCACCAGTGATTGGGACATCCATACGCAGTATTTT CATSDWDIHTQYF
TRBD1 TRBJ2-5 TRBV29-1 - TGCAGCGCAAAACCCGGACAGGCCCTCCAAGAGACCCAGTACTTC CSAKPGQALQETQYF
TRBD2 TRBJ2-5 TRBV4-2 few TGTGCCAGCAGCCCTTCTAGCGGCTCCCAAGAGACCCAGTACTTC CASSPSSGSQETQYF
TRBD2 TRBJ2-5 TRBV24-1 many TGTGCCACCAGTGACCCCGGGACTAGCGGGAGAGTGGGCGAGACCCAGTACTTC CATSDPGTSGRVGETQYF
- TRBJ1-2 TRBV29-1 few TGCAGCGTTGAGCCTATTCTCCCTAACTATGGCTACACCTTC CSVEPILPNYGYTF
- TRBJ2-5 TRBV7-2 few TGTGCCACCACAGAGATCCCGGGGCGGGTCGAGACCCAGTACTTC CATTEIPGRVETQYF
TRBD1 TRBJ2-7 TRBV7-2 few TGTGCCAGCAGCTTTCTCCCGGGACAGGGGGCGTGGGAGCAGTACTTC CASSFLPGQGAWEQYF
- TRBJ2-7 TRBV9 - TGTGCCAGCAGCGTAGGCCATGGTACCCAGTCCGAGCAGTACTTC CASSVGHGTQSEQYF
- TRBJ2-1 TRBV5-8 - TGTGCCAGCAGCTTCGGGGGGCCCTCCTACAATGAGCAGTTCTTC CASSFGGPSYNEQFF
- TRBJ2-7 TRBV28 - TGTGCCAGCAGTTCCCGCTACTACGAGCAGTACTTC CASSSRYYEQYF
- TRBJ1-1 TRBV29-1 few TGCAGCGTTAGACAGGTGAACGCTGAAGCTTTCTTT CSVRQVNAEAFF